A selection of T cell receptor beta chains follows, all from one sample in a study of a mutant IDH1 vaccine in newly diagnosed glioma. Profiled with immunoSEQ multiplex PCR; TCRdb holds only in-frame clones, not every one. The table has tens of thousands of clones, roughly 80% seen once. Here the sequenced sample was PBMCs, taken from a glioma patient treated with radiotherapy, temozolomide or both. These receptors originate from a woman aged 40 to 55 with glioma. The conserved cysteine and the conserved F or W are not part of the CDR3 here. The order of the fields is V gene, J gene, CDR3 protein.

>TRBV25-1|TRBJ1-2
ASSDGTGEGAGGYT
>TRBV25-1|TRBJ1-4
ASSELGGNEKLF
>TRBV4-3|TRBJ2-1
ASSHSAHEQF
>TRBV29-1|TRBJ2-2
SVELRGGLGTGELF
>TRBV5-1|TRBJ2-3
ASSPGTPTDTQY
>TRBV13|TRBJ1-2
ASSRLQGPNYGYT
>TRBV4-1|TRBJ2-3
ASSQDGEGDTQY
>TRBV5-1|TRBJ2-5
ASSFPAYQETQY
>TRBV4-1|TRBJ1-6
ASSRGTGDSPLH
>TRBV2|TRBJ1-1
ASSGGRQGNEAF
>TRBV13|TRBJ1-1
ASSLTGQGGEAF
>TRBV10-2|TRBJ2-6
ASSGEDSGANVLT
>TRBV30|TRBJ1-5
AWSLGQGGKQPQH
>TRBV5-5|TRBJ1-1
ASSLGRFTEAF
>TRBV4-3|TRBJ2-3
ASSQWTGRTDTQY
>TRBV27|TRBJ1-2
ASSSRGGGDGYT
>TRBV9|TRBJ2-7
ASSEGAGAAYEQY
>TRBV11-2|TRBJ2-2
ASSLVGGGGTGELF
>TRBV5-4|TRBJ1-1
ASSLVVGSTEAF
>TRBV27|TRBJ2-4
ASSSLGTKNIQY
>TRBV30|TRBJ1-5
AWTSGTNSRSNQPQH
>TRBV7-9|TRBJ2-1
ASSPGTGGPNEQF
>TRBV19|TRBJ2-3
ASSVGLAGGQDTQY
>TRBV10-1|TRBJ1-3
ASNFGTGFPGNTIY
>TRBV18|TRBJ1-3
ASSPTGSGNTIY
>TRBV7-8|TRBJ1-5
ASSLAGAGQPQH
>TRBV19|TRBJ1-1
ASSIGTWNTEAF
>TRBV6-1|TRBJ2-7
ASSPRDPLYEQY
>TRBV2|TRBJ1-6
ASSGASPLH
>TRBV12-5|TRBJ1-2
ATPRKGAYGYT
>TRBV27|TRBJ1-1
ASSGEGQGLGTEAF
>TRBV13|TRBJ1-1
ASQNRTEAF
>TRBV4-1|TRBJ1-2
ASSQGQGGYGYT
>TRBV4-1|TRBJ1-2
ASSQGLLPGQGAGYT
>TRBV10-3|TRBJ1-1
AISPQTGNTEAF
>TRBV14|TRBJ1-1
ASSRGGTEAF
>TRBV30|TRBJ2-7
AWRRDRGSEQY
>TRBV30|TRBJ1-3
AWSSGFTGNTIY
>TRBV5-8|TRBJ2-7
ASPFSYYEQY
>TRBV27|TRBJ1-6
ASSPAINSPLH
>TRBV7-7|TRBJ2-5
ASSLRRSGGAEGETQY
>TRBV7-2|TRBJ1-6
AVTRETYNSPLH
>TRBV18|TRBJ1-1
ASSPLSSDSEAF
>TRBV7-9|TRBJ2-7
ASSLGESREQY
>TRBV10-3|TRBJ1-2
AISDPGARYGYT
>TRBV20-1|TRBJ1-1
SQWGRTEAF
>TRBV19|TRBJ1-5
ASSMTGARQPQH
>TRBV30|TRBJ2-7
AWTYRTSALSYEQY
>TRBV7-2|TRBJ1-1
ASSFYIRGRNTEAF
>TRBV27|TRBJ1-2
ASSIDRVGGYT
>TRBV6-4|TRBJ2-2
ASRQEWNTGELF
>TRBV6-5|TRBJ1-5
ASSYSGVQPQH
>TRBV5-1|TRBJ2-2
ASSLRGQGTGELF
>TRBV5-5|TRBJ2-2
ASSLGWTSGANTGELF